This T cell receptor (beta chain) was identified during a study of response to subunit inactivated influenza vaccine (dated by TCRdb to 2016 to 2019). As for the study more broadly: The study used deep quantitative T cell receptor repertoire profiling to track responses to a trivalent subunit inactivated influenza vaccine.

Reading from cysteine to phenylalanine, the CDR3 counts 14 amino acids. The retained sequence is limited to the CDR3, 42 bases, with the frame set at the first base. The junction carries 7 bases between V and J, which are trimmed by 4 bases and 0 bases respectively. CDR1 LGHDT and CDR2 YNNKEL are derived from the germline V gene (reference sequence). The library relied on RT-PCR. The sequencer listed for this sample is Illumina HiSeq 2500. TCRdb redid the processing of the public reads, applying fastp at Q25 and MiXCR, and retained in-frame beta chains. Entries are consolidated by CDR3 protein sequence, retaining the most common genes and DNA. For this sample there are around 490,000 distinct CDR3 sequences; 6% to 9% appear just once. The ten largest make up over 10% of the sample. This clonotype came up many times. Its antigen specificity is not known. No much larger clone exists at a distance of one base, and base qualities are not known.

The paper as a whole reports these results and caveats: The authors suggested that each seasonal influenza vaccination may recruit only a limited number of new T cells.

The sequencing used PBMCs from blood, collected around 25 months after vaccination. This receptor was taken from a man aged 50-75 years who received an inactivated influenza vaccine. Donor details come from another sample of the same person, matched by shared clones. The chain couples TRBV3-1 to TRBJ1-3; the D gene cannot be named for sure. The CDR3 sequence is CASSPRDSGNTIYF. The DNA is as follows: TGTGCCAGCAGCCCGCGGGACTCTGGAAACACCATATATTTT. The entire variable domain, with the stretches around the CDR3 drawn from the reference TRBV3-1 and TRBJ1-3 proteins, is DTAVSQTPKYLVTQMGNDKSIKCEQNLGHDTMYWYKQDSKKFLKIMFSYNNKELIINETVPNRFSPKSPDKAHLNLHINSLELGDSAVYFCASSPRDSGNTIYFGEGSWLTVV.